Given below is one T cell receptor (beta chain) in context. The antigen is unknown. The record originates from a study of monozygotic twins with inflammatory bowel disease. This CDR3 has 15 amino acids. Germline lookup yields CDR1 MNHEY and CDR2 SMNVEV (reference sequence). Points from the study as a whole: It was in IBD patients that TCRbeta diversity (inverse Simpson) was lower than in healthy co-twins.

UMIs that had a 6-nucleotide sample barcode were put in using template switching. Following a re-call of the 5' RACE reads, TCRdb has one entry per CDR3 protein and lacks DNA. This sample contains 350,000 to 500,000 distinct CDR3 sequences. Sequencing input: blood. The rearrangement joins TRBV27 to TRBJ1-1. This TCR was sampled from a human donor with ulcerative colitis or Crohn's disease, or a healthy co-twin of an affected twin (not recorded which). The CDR3 reads CASSLGATLNTEAFF.